One and the same sample provided the 21 T cell receptor beta chains below, sequenced in a study of blood T cell repertoires in COVID-19. The repertoire was sequenced with immunoSEQ multiplex PCR; TCRdb's copy has only in-frame clones and lacks some. This sample has about 170,000 clones, with roughly four fifths found just once. Sequencing was done on a sample of peripheral blood. The receptor set was obtained from a man in his forties or fifties who had recovered from COVID-19.

The chain employs TRBV6-4 and TRBJ2-7; TRBD2 is a possible D gene (6 bases). The CDR3 has 18 amino acids. V shed 0 bases and J shed 2 bases, with 20 bases lying between them. The germline CDR1 and CDR2 sequences are MRHNA and SNTAGT. CDR3 residues: CASSDSEITTGEPYEQYF. The CDR3 nucleotides read TGTGCCAGCAGTGACTCGGAAATCACCACGGGGGAGCCCTACGAGCAGTACTTC.

The rearrangement uses TRBV7-3 and TRBJ2-1; the match to TRBD2 covers 15 bases. V shed 9 bases and J 7 bases; nucleotides not matched to a gene: 7. Germline CDR1 is SGHTA and CDR2 is FQGTGA. CDR3 length: 15 residues. Here the CDR3 DNA reads TGTGCCAGTCGAAAGGGACTAGCGGGGGGTAATGAGCAGTTCTTC. It translates to CASRKGLAGGNEQFF.

The chain is built from TRBV10-3 and TRBJ2-7, with D possibly TRBD1 on 5 matching bases. Trimming cost V 0 bases and J 4 bases, with 13 bases left between them. This CDR3 region has 15 residues. The germline CDR1 and CDR2 sequences are ENHRY and SYGVKD. The CDR3: CAISESNRPTYEQYF. The CDR3 region has the DNA TGTGCCATCAGTGAGTCGAACAGGCCGACTTACGAGCAGTACTTC.

The CDR3 here is CASSDLRAPGGSGANVLTF. The CDR3 DNA sequence: TGCGCCAGCAGTGACCTCAGGGCCCCGGGGGGCTCTGGGGCCAACGTCCTGACTTTC. The chain employs TRBV10-2 and TRBJ2-6, with 7 bases identical to TRBD2. Germline V lookup: CDR1 WSHSY, CDR2 SAAADI. The CDR3 covers 19 residues. The ends lost 3 bases at V and 0 bases at J; junction bases unmatched: 11.

This sequence joins TRBV5-4 and TRBJ1-1; a weak D match, TRBD1 (6 bases). Looked up from germline, CDR1 is SGHNT and CDR2 is YYREEE (reference sequence). This CDR3 has 15 residues. V was trimmed by 2 bases and J by 4 bases, leaving 15 bases between them. The CDR3 sequence is CASSFDPSRGTEAFF. The CDR3, as DNA: TGTGCCAGCAGCTTCGATCCGTCCAGGGGCACTGAAGCTTTCTTT.

This clone was recorded only once. The gene calls are TRBV6-2 or TRBV6-3 and TRBJ2-2; tentatively, D is TRBD2 (5 bases). The CDR3 runs to 16 residues. Germline lookup yields CDR1 MNHEY and CDR2 SVGEGT. V was shortened by 2 bases and J by 1 base, with 11 bases between the two germline ends. CDR3 in amino acids: CASSYRRSENTGELFF. DNA of the CDR3: TGTGCCAGCAGTTACCGTCGTAGCGAGAACACCGGGGAGCTGTTTTTT.

The chain recombines TRBV5-5 with TRBJ2-7; D is unresolved. The V end lost 4 bases, the J end lost 3 bases, and 5 bases lay between the germline ends. Germline loops: CDR1 SGHKS, CDR2 YYEKEE (reference sequence). This CDR3 region has 11 residues. CDR3 nucleotides: TGTGCCAGCAGCGGAGACTACGAGCAGTACTTC. Its protein product is CASSGDYEQYF.

V is TRBV13 and J is TRBJ2-2, with no clear D. The CDR3 is 14 residues long. The ends were cut back, 4 bases at V and 6 bases at J, with 12 bases in the middle. Germline-derived CDR1 and CDR2 are PRHDT and FYEKMQ (reference sequence). The CDR3 loop is CASSSPSFSGELFF. The CDR3 DNA sequence: TGTGCCAGCAGCTCTCCCAGTTTCTCCGGGGAGCTGTTTTTT.

The rearrangement joins TRBV7-2 to TRBJ2-3, with D unclear. The CDR3 extends over 13 amino acids. The ends were cut back, 6 bases at V and 2 bases at J, with 9 bases in the middle. Germline V lookup: CDR1 SGHTA, CDR2 FQGNSA. The CDR3 protein is CASSLGHTDTQYF. The CDR3 region has the DNA TGTGCCAGCAGTCTGGGCCACACAGATACGCAGTATTTT.

This chain connects TRBV30 to TRBJ1-3; D ambiguous. The CDR3 totals 13 residues. Germline V gives CDR1 GTSNPN, CDR2 SVGIG (reference sequence). The V and J ends lost 4 bases and 0 bases respectively, with 7 bases between them. CDR3 sequence (DNA): TGTGCCTGGATGTCTATCTCTGGAAACACCATATATTTT. It specifies CAWMSISGNTIYF.

The chain is built from TRBV30 and TRBJ1-2, with TRBD1 as a possible D gene (5 bases). The CDR3 is made up of 14 amino acids. Trimming removed 4 bases from V and 0 bases from J, with 12 bases in between. Germline loops: CDR1 GTSNPN, CDR2 SVGIG (reference sequence). The CDR3 DNA sequence: TGTGCCTGGATTTCCGGGGGAGCTAACTATGGCTACACCTTC. Translated: CAWISGGANYGYTF. The full variable domain, rest sourced from reference TRBV30 and TRBJ1-2, is SQTIHQWPATLVQPVGSPLSLECTVEGTSNPNLYWYRQAAGRGLQLLFYSVGIGQISSEVPQNLSASRPQDRQFILSSKKLLLSDSGFYLCAWISGGANYGYTFGSGTRLTVV.

The chain carries TRBV6-6 and TRBJ1-5; the D is unclear. Deletions cut 0 bases from V and 4 bases from J, with 7 bases between. This CDR3 has 14 amino acids. CDR1 MNHNY and CDR2 SVGAGI come from the germline V gene (reference sequence). The CDR3: CASSYSTENQPQHF. The CDR3 region has the DNA TGTGCCAGCAGTTACTCAACGGAGAATCAGCCCCAGCATTTT.

The CDR3 DNA reads TGCGCCAGCAGCCAAGGGTCGACAGAATACTCTGGAAACACCATATATTTT. Translating gives CASSQGSTEYSGNTIYF. The J gene is TRBJ1-3, the V gene TRBV4-1; a possible D gene is TRBD1 (5 bases). Germline CDR1 MGHRA, CDR2 YSYEKL. The CDR3 has 17 residues. Trimming cost V 1 base and J 0 bases, with 13 bases left between them.

The chain employs TRBV6-6 and TRBJ2-2, with D unclear. The germline gives CDR1 MNHNY, CDR2 SVGAGI (reference sequence). This CDR3 has 14 amino acids. Trimming left V 1 base short and J 6 bases short, with 9 bases between. The CDR3 region is CASSYFEESGELFF. The CDR3 nucleotides read TGTGCCAGCAGTTACTTCGAGGAGTCCGGGGAGCTGTTTTTT.

The chain employs TRBV29-1 and TRBJ2-1; 8 nucleotides align to TRBD1. The CDR3 loop spans 13 amino acids. V lost 7 bases and J lost 8; bases outside the gene matches: 10. Germline CDR1 SQVTM, CDR2 ANQGSEA. The CDR3 spells CSAVDRELHEQFF. The CDR3 nucleotides read TGCAGCGCTGTGGACAGGGAGCTCCATGAGCAGTTCTTC.

The genes are TRBV21-1 and TRBJ1-4; the table's D call, TRBD1, has no DNA check behind it. TRBV21-1 is marked as a pseudogene. The CDR3 spans 15 residues. The CDR3 loop is CASSQGAGTNEKLFF. The CDR3 nucleotides read TGTGCCAGCAGCCAAGGTGCAGGAACGAATGAAAAACTGTTTTTT.

The chain joins TRBV28 to TRBJ1-2, with 10 bases aligning to TRBD1. The V and J ends lost 5 bases and 4 bases, in that order; junction bases with no gene match: 7. Germline CDR1 reads MDHEN; CDR2 reads SYDVKM. The CDR3 is 15 residues long. CDR3 DNA sequence: TGTGCCAGCAGTCCGGCGGGACAGGGGAGCTATGGCTACACCTTC. Protein: CASSPAGQGSYGYTF.

V and J are TRBV24-1 and TRBJ2-3, with 8 bases matching TRBD1. The ends lost 7 bases at V and 6 bases at J; junction bases unmatched: 11. The length of the CDR3 is 15 residues. Germline V gene data show CDR1 as KGHDR and CDR2 as SFDVKD. The CDR3 loop is CATSGGQGAWDTQYF. The DNA for the CDR3 is TGTGCCACCAGCGGAGGGCAGGGGGCTTGGGATACGCAGTATTTT.

This chain uses TRBV19 with TRBJ1-2, with 8 bases aligning to TRBD1. With V trimmed by 7 bases and J by 2 bases, 6 bases remained unmatched. The CDR3 is 14 residues long. Germline V gene data show CDR1 as LNHDA and CDR2 as SQIVND (reference sequence). CDR3 nucleotides: TGTGCCAGTACTACGGACAGGGCGAACTATGGCTACACCTTC. Protein: CASTTDRANYGYTF.

V is TRBV9 and J is TRBJ1-2; 7 nucleotides align to TRBD1. V trimming: 0 bases; J trimming: 2 bases; junction bases outside the gene matches: 4. This CDR3 is built from 15 residues. The germline V gene has CDR1 SGDLS and CDR2 YYNGEE. The CDR3 coding sequence is TGTGCCAGCAGCGTAGATGGGACAGTAAACTATGGCTACACCTTC. It is translated as CASSVDGTVNYGYTF.

This clone has a handful of counts. J is TRBJ1-4 and V is TRBV6-4, with TRBD1 matching 8 bases. The CDR3 extends over 16 amino acids. CDR1 and CDR2 from the germline V gene are MRHNA and SNTAGT. V lost 0 bases to trimming and J lost 5 bases; unmatched junction nucleotides: 5. The CDR3 DNA is TGTGCCAGCAGTGACTCGACAGGGGAAATGAATGAAAAACTGTTTTTT. Its protein product is CASSDSTGEMNEKLFF.